This TCR beta chain comes out of a study of cytomegalovirus exposure and HLA in healthy donors. About the study: When 350 to 400 donors were genotyped, roughly 78% of them were found to fall in the Caucasian-associated ancestry cluster.

The PCR used 60 Vbeta and 13 Jbeta primers. Assay used: immunoSEQ multiplex PCR; TCRdb lists only in-frame clones, some missing. In the table there are 160,000 or so clones, approximately 80% of which are singletons. CDR1 is SSHAT and CDR2 is FNYEAQ in the germline V gene (reference sequence). The CDR3 loop spans 14 amino acids. Remarks on this clone: The antigen is unknown. Its ends do not fully match the called genes, so a read error is possible.

Overall study results and limits: With later analysis, a missense DCLRE1C variant became linked to TCR beta V- and J-gene trimming. A later analysis reportedly identified an Asian-associated ancestry cluster as carrying fewer N-insertions than the 666-donor mean.

Sequenced sample: PBMCs. The sequence was obtained from a young woman in good health and CMV-seronegative. The chain couples TRBV7-7 to TRBJ2-3, with TRBD1 identical over 8 bases. The CDR3 spells CASSVRDRTDTQYF. The CDR3 bases are TGTGCTAGCAGCGTCCGGGACAGGACAGATACGCAGTATTTT.